The rows below give T cell receptor beta chains drawn from one sample of a study of blood T cell repertoires in COVID-19. Generated by immunoSEQ multiplex PCR, the TCRdb table keeps only in-frame clones and is missing some. The repertoire holds roughly 250,000 clones, with roughly 90% as singletons. Sequenced input: peripheral blood. These receptors were collected from a woman aged 35 to 49 who had recovered from COVID-19. The CDR3 runs from the conserved cysteine through the conserved F or W. A D gene is named only where the DNA matches it firmly. Expanded clones get a size class; other rows say once, few or many, or leave the size out.

v_call,d_call,j_call,clone_size,cdr3_nt,cdr3_aa
TRBV2,.,TRBJ1-6,.,TGTGCCAGCAGTGAAATGGGCAGGGGCGATAATTCACCCCTCCACTTT,CASSEMGRGDNSPLHF
TRBV7-2,TRBD2,TRBJ2-1,.,TGTGCCAGCAGCTTTAGCGGGGCATACAATGAGCAGTTCTTC,CASSFSGAYNEQFF
TRBV30,TRBD2,TRBJ2-7,once,TGTGCCTGGAGGACTAGCGGGAGTGGGAGACACTACGAGCAGTACTTC,CAWRTSGSGRHYEQYF
TRBV9,TRBD1,TRBJ2-1,.,TGTGCCAGCAGCGTAATCCCGAGGGGGCGGGATGAGCAGTTCTTC,CASSVIPRGRDEQFF
TRBV19,.,TRBJ2-5,few,TGTGCCAGTAGTCAGGGGTCCGGAGAGACCCAGTACTTC,CASSQGSGETQYF
TRBV7-9,.,TRBJ2-7,.,TGTGCCAGCAGCTTGAGGGCTTACGAGCAGTACTTC,CASSLRAYEQYF
TRBV10-3,.,TRBJ2-3,.,TGTGCCATCAGTGAGTCTAGCGGCAGCGGGACAGATACGCAGTATTTT,CAISESSGSGTDTQYF
TRBV5-6,.,TRBJ2-7,.,TGTGCCAGCAGCCGTATAGGGGAAAGTCGGTACGAGCAGTACTTC,CASSRIGESRYEQYF
TRBV19,.,TRBJ2-1,.,TGTGCCAGTAGTATAGATTGGGTAGCGCAAAGCTCCTACAATGAGCAGTTCTTC,CASSIDWVAQSSYNEQFF
TRBV5-1,.,TRBJ2-1,.,TGCGCCAGCAGCCCGGAGGGCCGGGCAACCAATGAGCAGTTCTTC,CASSPEGRATNEQFF
TRBV11-2,.,TRBJ1-3,.,TGTGCCAGCAGCCCTGAAGGACAGCCTGCTTTAAACACCATATATTTT,CASSPEGQPALNTIYF
TRBV15,TRBD2,TRBJ2-7,.,TGTGCCACCAGCAGAGACATGCTGACTAGCGGGTCCTACGAGCAGTACTTC,CATSRDMLTSGSYEQYF
TRBV6-9,.,TRBJ1-4,once,TGTGCCAGTCCGAGGACTAATGAAAAACTGTTTTTT,CASPRTNEKLFF
TRBV6-7,.,TRBJ1-5,.,TGTGCCAGCAGTTCCCTATCCTGCAATCAGCCCCAGCATTTT,CASSSLSCNQPQHF
TRBV6-5,TRBD2,TRBJ2-3,.,TGTGCCAGCAGTTACGGAGCGGGGGGCCGCACAGATACGCAGTATTTT,CASSYGAGGRTDTQYF
TRBV6-5,.,TRBJ2-2,.,TGTGCCAGCAGTTACTTGACAGCCATATTCACCGGGGAGCTGTTTTTT,CASSYLTAIFTGELFF